This T cell receptor (beta chain) was captured in a study of vaccination effects on CD4 cells after COVID-19. For the study at large: The participants, recipients of two vaccine doses, got either BNT162b2 or mRNA-1273. Study-wide points: Sampling in the study covered few convalescent patients and included no early post-infection timepoints.

Details on this clone: The antigen remains unidentified.

V was cut by 4 bases and J by 11 bases, with 13 bases left in between. The CDR3 spans 13 residues. Per the germline V gene, CDR1 is SGHRS and CDR2 is YFSETQ. Sequencing used immunoSEQ multiplex PCR; TCRdb keeps in-frame clones, though not all of them. The repertoire includes 30,000 to 35,000 clones, around 73% of them detected once, and around 30% sits in the top ten. Sequencing in the ViraFEST assay came after antigen-specific CD4+ T cells had been expanded with viral peptide pools, which were used to stimulate PBMC. After around 10 days in culture, the CD4+ T cells were isolated. All vaccine recipients tested negative for nucleocapsid antibodies and had never contracted SARS-CoV-2 infection. In the cultures, half the medium was exchanged for IL-2 medium on days 3 and 7.

V usage is TRBV5-1 and J usage is TRBJ1-6; no clear D. Sequences were derived from CD4+ T cells from PBMCs cultured with HCoV-OC43 spike peptides, sampled before COVID-19 vaccination. Subset here: HCoV-OC43 spike overlapping peptide pool stimulation. The TCR originated in a human donor who received a COVID-19 vaccine. This CDR3 is CASSPTPGPPLHF. The CDR3 nucleotides are TGCGCCAGCAGCCCCACCCCGGGCCCACCCCTCCACTTT.